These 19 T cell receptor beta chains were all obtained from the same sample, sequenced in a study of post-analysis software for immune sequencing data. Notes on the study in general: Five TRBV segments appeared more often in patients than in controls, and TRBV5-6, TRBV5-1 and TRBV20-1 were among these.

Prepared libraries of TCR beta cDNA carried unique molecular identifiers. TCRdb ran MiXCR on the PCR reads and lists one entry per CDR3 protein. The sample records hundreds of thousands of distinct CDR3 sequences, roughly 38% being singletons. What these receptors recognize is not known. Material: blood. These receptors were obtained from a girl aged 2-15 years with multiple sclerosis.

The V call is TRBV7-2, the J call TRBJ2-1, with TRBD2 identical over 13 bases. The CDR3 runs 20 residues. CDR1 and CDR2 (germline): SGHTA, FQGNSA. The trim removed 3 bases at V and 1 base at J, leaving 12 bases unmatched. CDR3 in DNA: TGTGCCAGCAGCTTGGCTGAAGGACTAGCGGGAGTGCTATCCTACAATGAGCAGTTCTTC. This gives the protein CASSLAEGLAGVLSYNEQFF.

The CDR3 coding sequence is TGTGCCAGCAGTCTCGACTGGCGGGGAGAGACCCAGTACTTC. Translated, it gives CASSLDWRGETQYF. The chain combines TRBV6-5 with TRBJ2-5, with TRBD2 as a possible D gene (6 bases). The length of the CDR3 is 14 residues. V dropped 5 bases and J dropped 4 bases, with 14 bases sitting between them. The germline V gene encodes CDR1 MNHEY and CDR2 SVGAGI.

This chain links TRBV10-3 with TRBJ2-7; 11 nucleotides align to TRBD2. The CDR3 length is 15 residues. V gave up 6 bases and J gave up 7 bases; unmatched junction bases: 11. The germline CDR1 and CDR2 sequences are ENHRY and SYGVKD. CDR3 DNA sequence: TGTGCCATCAGCCTTACTAGCGGGAGAAAAGTGGAGCAGTACTTC. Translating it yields CAISLTSGRKVEQYF.

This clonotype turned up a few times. The CDR3 reads CASRPDWTDTQYF. CDR3 sequence (DNA): TGTGCCAGCAGACCCGACTGGACAGATACGCAGTATTTT. The chain carries TRBV6-5 and TRBJ2-3; no clear D. There are 13 residues in the CDR3. Germline CDR1 and CDR2: MNHEY and SVGAGI. Trimming took 6 bases from V and 3 from J, leaving 10 bases between them.

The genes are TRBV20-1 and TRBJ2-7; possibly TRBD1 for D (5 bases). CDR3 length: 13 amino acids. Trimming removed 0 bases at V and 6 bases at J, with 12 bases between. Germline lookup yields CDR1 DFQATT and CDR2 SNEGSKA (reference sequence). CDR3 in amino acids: CSARESYRPEQYF. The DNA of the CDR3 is TGCAGTGCTAGAGAGTCATACAGGCCCGAGCAGTACTTC.

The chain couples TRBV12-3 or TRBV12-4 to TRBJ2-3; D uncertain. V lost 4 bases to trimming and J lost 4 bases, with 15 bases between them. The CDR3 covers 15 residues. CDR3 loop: CASSSPVGVSDTQYF. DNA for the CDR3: TGTGCCAGCAGTTCCCCCGTCGGTGTATCAGATACGCAGTATTTT.

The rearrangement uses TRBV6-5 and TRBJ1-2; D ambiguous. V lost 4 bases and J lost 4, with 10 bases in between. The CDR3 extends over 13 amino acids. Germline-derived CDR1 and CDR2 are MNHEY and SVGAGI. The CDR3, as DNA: TGTGCCAGCAGTTCCCCCAGGACCTATGGCTACACCTTC. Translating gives CASSSPRTYGYTF.

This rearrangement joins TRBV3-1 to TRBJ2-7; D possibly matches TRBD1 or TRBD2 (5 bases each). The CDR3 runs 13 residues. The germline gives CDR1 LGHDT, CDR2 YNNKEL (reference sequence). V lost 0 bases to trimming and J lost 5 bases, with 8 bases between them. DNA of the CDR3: TGTGCCAGCAGCCAAGATCGGGGCCACGAGCAGTACTTC. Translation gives CASSQDRGHEQYF.

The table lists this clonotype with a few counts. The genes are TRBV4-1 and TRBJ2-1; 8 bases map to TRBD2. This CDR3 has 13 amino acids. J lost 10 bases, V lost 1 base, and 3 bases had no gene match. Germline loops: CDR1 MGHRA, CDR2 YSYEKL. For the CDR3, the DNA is TGCGCCAGCAGCCAAGCCCCTAGCGGGGAGCAGTTCTTC. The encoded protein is CASSQAPSGEQFF.

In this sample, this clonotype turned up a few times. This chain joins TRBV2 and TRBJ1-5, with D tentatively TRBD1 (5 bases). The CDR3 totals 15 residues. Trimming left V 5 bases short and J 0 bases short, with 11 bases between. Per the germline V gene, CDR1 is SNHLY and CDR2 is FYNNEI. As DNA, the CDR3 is TGTGCCAGCAGTCCAGACAGATATAGCAATCAGCCCCAGCATTTT. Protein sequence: CASSPDRYSNQPQHF.

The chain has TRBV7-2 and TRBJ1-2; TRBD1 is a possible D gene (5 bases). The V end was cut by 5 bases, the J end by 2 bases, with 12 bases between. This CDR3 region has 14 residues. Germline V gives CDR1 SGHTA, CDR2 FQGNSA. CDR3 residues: CASSPQVSNYGYTF. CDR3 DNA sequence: TGTGCCAGCAGCCCACAGGTTTCCAACTATGGCTACACCTTC.

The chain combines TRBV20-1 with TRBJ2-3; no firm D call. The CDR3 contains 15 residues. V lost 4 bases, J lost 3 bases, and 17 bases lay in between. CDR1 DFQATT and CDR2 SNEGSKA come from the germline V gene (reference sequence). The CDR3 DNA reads TGCAGTGCTACGATTTCTCCGGCCGGGACAGATACGCAGTATTTT. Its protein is CSATISPAGTDTQYF.

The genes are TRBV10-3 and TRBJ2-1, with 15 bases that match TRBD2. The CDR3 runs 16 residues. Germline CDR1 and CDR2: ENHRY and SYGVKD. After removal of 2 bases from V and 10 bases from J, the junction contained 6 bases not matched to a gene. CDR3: CAISESGTSGRNEQFF. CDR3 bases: TGTGCCATCAGTGAGAGCGGGACTAGCGGGAGGAACGAGCAGTTCTTC.

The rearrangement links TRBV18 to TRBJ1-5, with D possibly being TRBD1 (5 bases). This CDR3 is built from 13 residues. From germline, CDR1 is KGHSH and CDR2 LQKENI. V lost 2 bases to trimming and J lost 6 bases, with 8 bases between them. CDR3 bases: TGTGCCAGCTCACCAGGGACGGTTCAGCCCCAGCATTTT. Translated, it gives CASSPGTVQPQHF.

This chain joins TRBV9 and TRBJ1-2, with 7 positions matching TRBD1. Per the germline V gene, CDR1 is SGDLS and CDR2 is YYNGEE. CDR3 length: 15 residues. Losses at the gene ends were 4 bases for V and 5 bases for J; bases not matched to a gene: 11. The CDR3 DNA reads TGTGCCAGCAGCACCAGGACAGGCCGGGGGTATGGCTACACCTTC. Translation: CASSTRTGRGYGYTF.

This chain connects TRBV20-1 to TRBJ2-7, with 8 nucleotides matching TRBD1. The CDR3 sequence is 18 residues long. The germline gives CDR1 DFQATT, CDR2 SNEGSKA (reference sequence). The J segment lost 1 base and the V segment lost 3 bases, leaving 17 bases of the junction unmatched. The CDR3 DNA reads TGCAGTGCTAGGATGGGGCCCTTCTCCGGGACAGGTTCCTACGAGCAGTACTTC. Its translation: CSARMGPFSGTGSYEQYF.

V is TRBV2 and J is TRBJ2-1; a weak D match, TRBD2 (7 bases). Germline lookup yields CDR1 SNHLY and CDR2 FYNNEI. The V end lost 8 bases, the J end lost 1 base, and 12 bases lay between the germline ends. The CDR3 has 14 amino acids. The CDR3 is CASQQGGSYNEQFF. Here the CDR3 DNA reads TGTGCCAGCCAACAGGGAGGGTCCTACAATGAGCAGTTCTTC.

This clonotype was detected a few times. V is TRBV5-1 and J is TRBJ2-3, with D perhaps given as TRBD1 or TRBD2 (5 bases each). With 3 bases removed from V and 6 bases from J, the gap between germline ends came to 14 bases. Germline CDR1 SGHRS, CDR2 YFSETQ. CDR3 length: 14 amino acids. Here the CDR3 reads CASSYGSWGDTQYF. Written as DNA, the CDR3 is TGCGCCAGCAGCTACGGTAGCTGGGGGGATACGCAGTATTTT. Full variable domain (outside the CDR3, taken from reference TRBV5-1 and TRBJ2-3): KAGVTQTPRYLIKTRGQQVTLSCSPISGHRSVSWYQQTPGQGLQFLFEYFSETQRNKGNFPGRFSGRQFSNSRSEMNVSTLELGDSALYLCASSYGSWGDTQYFGPGTRLTVL.

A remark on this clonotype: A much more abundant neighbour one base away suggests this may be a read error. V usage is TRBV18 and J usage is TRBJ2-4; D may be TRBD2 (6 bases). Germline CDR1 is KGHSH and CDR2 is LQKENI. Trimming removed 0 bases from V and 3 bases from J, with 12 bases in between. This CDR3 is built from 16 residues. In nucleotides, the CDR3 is TGTGCCAGCTCACCACCAGGGACTCTAGTCAAAAACATTCAGTACTTC. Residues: CASSPPGTLVKNIQYF.